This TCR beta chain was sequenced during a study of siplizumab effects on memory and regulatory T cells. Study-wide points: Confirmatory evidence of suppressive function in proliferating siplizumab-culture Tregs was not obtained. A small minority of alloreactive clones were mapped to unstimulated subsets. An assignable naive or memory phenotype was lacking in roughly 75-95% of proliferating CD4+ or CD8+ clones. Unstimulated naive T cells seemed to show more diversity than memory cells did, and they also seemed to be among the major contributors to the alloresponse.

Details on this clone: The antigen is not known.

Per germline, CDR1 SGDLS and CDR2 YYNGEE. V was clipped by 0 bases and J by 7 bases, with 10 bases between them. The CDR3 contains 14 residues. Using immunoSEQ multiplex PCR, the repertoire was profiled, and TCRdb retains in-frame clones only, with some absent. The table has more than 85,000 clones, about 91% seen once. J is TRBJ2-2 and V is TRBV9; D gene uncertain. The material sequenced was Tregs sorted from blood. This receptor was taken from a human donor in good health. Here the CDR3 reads CASSVAIGVGELFF. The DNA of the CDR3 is TGTGCCAGCAGCGTAGCTATTGGGGTCGGGGAGCTGTTTTTT. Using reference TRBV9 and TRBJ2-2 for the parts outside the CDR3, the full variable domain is DSGVTQTPKHLITATGQRVTLRCSPRSGDLSVYWYQQSLDQGLQFLIQYYNGEERAKGNILERFSAQQFPDLHSELNLSSLELGDSALYFCASSVAIGVGELFFGEGSRLTVL.